This T cell receptor beta chain stems from a study of blood T cell repertoires in COVID-19. At the level of the study: COVID-19 samples collected from the United States, Italy and Spain covered acute and convalescent phases. Sample material is recorded as cDNA or gDNA derived from T cells, B-cell-depleted T cells, or PBMCs.

The V gene lost 5 bases and the J gene lost 1 base, with 9 bases spanning the gap. The CDR3 has 15 residues. The germline V gene has CDR1 SGHVS and CDR2 FQNEAQ. Authors' processing steps: Cell counts per sample came from amplifying reference gene primers. Here immunoSEQ multiplex PCR was the method, and the copy in TCRdb shows in-frame clones only, minus some. From that table come the V and J calls and clone size; the DNA was used to work out D and trimming. The sample comprises around 67,000 clones, roughly nine tenths of which are singletons, and approximately 20% rests with the top ten. The origin of this receptor is a woman at least 80 years old with acute or convalescent COVID-19. The chain uses TRBV7-8 and TRBJ2-6, with a weak D call TRBD1 (5 bases). Sequencing used peripheral blood. The DNA of the CDR3 is TGTGCCAGCAGCCTGGGGCGTTCTGGGGCCAACGTCCTGACTTTC. Translated, it gives CASSLGRSGANVLTF.